Below, one T cell receptor (beta chain) is given with its context. This sample stems from a study of PD-L1 blockade in urothelial cancer. At the level of the study: Blood analysis was done at 3 weeks (second dose) and 6 weeks after treatment began.

The repertoire was sequenced with immunoSEQ multiplex PCR; TCRdb's copy has only in-frame clones and lacks some. The profile shows just over 35,000 clones, 84% of them singletons. Documented time point: peripheral blood 6 weeks after treatment start. Losses at the gene ends were 3 bases for V and 3 bases for J; bases not matched to a gene: 11. CDR1 is SGHVS and CDR2 is FQNEAQ in the germline V gene. This CDR3 region has 19 residues. Sequenced material: PBMCs, taken around atezolizumab (anti-PD-L1) treatment. The chain carries TRBV7-8 and TRBJ2-1, with 13 bases lining up with TRBD2. The sequence derives from a man in his forties with urothelial cancer. The CDR3 loop is CASSFLGLAGEIDYNEQFF. The CDR3, as DNA: TGTGCCAGCAGCTTTCTCGGACTAGCGGGAGAAATAGACTACAATGAGCAGTTCTTC.